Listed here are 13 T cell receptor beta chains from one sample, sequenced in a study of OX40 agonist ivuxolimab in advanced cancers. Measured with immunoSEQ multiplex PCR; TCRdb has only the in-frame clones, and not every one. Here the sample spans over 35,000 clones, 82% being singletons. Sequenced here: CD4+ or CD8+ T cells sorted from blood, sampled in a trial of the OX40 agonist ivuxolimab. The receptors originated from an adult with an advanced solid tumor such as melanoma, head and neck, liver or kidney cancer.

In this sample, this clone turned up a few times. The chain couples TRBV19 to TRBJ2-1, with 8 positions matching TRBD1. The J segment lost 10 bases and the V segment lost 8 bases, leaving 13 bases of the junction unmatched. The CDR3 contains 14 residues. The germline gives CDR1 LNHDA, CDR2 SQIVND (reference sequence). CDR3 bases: TGTGCCAGTGCCCCCAGGACCCGGGACAGGGAGCAGTTCTTC. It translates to CASAPRTRDREQFF. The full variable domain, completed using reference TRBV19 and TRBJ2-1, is DGGITQSPKYLFRKEGQNVTLSCEQNLNHDAMYWYRQDPGQGLRLIYYSQIVNDFQKGDIAEGYSVSREKKESFPLTVTSAQKNPTAFYLCASAPRTRDREQFFGPGTRLTVL.

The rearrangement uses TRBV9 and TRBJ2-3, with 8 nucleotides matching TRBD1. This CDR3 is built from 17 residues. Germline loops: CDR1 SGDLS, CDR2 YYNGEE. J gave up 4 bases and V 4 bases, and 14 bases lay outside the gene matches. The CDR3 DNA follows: TGTGCCAGCAGCTATCGCTCAGGGGGCCGGGGCGCAGATACGCAGTATTTT. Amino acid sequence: CASSYRSGGRGADTQYF.

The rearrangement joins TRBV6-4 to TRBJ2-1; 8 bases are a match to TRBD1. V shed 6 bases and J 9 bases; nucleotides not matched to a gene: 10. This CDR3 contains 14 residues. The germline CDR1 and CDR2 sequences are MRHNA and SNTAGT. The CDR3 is CASRPTGDEGEQFF. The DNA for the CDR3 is TGTGCCAGCAGGCCGACAGGGGACGAGGGTGAGCAGTTCTTC.

The CDR3 bases are TGTGCCAGCAGTTTATCGTACAGGGCGGCGAACACTGAAGCTTTCTTT. As protein: CASSLSYRAANTEAFF. The chain couples TRBV27 to TRBJ1-1, with D possibly matching TRBD1 (6 bases). The CDR3 has 16 amino acids. The V end was cut by 0 bases, the J end by 1 base, with 12 bases between. The germline gives CDR1 MNHEY, CDR2 SMNVEV (reference sequence).

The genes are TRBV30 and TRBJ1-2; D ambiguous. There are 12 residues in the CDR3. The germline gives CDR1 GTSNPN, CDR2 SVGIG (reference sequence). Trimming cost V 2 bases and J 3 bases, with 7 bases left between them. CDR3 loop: CAWSFTDYGYTF. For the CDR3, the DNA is TGTGCCTGGAGTTTTACAGACTATGGCTACACCTTC. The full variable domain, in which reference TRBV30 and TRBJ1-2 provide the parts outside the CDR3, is SQTIHQWPATLVQPVGSPLSLECTVEGTSNPNLYWYRQAAGRGLQLLFYSVGIGQISSEVPQNLSASRPQDRQFILSSKKLLLSDSGFYLCAWSFTDYGYTFGSGTRLTVV.

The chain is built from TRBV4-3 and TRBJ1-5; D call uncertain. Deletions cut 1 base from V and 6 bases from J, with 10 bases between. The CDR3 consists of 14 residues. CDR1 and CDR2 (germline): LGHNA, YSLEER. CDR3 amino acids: CASSQVLDGQPQHF. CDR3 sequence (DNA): TGCGCCAGCAGCCAAGTTCTAGACGGTCAGCCCCAGCATTTT.

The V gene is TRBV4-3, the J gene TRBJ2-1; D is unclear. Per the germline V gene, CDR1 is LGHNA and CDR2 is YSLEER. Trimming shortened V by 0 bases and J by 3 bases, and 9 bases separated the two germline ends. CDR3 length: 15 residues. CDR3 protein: CASSQEARFYNEQFF. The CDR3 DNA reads TGCGCCAGCAGCCAAGAGGCGCGGTTCTACAATGAGCAGTTCTTC.

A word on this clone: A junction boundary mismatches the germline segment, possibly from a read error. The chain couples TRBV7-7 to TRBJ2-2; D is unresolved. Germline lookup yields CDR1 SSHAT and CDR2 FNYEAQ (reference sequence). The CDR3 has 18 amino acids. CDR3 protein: CASSLVPEHEPLTGELFF. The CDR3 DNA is TGTGCTAGCAGCTTAGTCCCGGAGCACGAGCCTCTCACCGGGGAGCTGTTTTTT.

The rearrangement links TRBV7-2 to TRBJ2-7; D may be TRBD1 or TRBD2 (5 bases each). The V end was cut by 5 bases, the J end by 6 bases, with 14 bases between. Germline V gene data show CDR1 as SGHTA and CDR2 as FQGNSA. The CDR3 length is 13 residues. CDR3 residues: CASSLGRAPEQYF. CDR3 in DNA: TGTGCCAGCAGCCTGGGACGGGCACCCGAGCAGTACTTC. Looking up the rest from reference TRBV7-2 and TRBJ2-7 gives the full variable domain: GAGVSQSPSNKVTEKGKDVELRCDPISGHTALYWYRQSLGQGLEFLIYFQGNSAPDKSGLPSDRFSAERTGGSVSTLTIQRTQQEDSAVYLCASSLGRAPEQYFGPGTRLTVT.

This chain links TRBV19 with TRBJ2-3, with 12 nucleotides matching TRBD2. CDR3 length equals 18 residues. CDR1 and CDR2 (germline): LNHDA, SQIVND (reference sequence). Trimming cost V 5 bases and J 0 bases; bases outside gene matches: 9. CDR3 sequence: CASSSGLAGFYSTDTQYF. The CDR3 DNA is TGTGCCAGTAGTTCAGGACTAGCGGGATTCTATAGCACAGATACGCAGTATTTT.

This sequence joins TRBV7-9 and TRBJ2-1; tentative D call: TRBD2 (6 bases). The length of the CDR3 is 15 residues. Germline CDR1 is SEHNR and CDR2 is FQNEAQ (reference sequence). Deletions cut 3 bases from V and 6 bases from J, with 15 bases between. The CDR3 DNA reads TGTGCCAGCAGCTTTTGGCAGGGCGGGATCAATGAGCAGTTCTTC. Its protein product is CASSFWQGGINEQFF.

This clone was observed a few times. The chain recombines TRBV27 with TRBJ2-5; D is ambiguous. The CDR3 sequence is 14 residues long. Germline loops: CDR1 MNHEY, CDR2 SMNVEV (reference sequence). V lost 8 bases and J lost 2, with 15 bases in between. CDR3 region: CASSSMAVQETQYF. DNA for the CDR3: TGTGCCAGCTCCTCCATGGCGGTGCAAGAGACCCAGTACTTC.

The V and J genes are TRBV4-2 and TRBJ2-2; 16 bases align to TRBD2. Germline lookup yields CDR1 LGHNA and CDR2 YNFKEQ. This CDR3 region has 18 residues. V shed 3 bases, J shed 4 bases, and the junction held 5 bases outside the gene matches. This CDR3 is CASSQGLAGGPGTGELFF. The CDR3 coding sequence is TGTGCCAGCAGCCAGGGACTAGCGGGAGGGCCGGGCACCGGGGAGCTGTTTTTT.